This note documents a single T cell receptor beta chain sequence. At least ten counts were recorded for this clonotype. The clone's antigen remains unknown. One base away there is no much larger clone; base qualities are not given. Trimming takes 2 bases off V and 11 bases off J; junction bases not matched to a gene: 4. Measured from the cysteine to the phenylalanine, the CDR3 is 13 residues long. The entry retains the CDR3 DNA only, 39 bases that are in frame from base 1. Looking up the germline V gene (reference sequence) yields CDR1 SEHNR and CDR2 FQNEAQ. The time point label of this sample denotes: persistent/refractory GD, antithyroid drugs over 5 years with positive TRAb. For both TCR sequencing and RNA sequencing, RNA was extracted from PBMCs in TRIzol. The diagnosis of Graves' disease followed American Thyroid Association guidelines. Patients for the study were recruited at an endocrinology department in Xi'an, China. Each patient gave approximately 8.8 milliliters of peripheral blood, collected in an EDTA anticoagulant tube. Ficoll Paque Plus density gradient separation was used to isolate PBMCs, and no additional T cell sorting was done. RNA quality was checked with an Agilent 2100 Bioanalyzer and agarose gel, and concentration with a NanoDrop 2000.

This entry belongs to a study of regulatory T cells in long-lasting Graves disease (dated by TCRdb to about 2021). Notes on the research overall: Persistent Graves' disease meant more than 5 years of antithyroid drug treatment with TSH receptor autoantibodies that stayed positive. A total of some 33 samples were covered by TCR sequencing, comprising roughly 13 persistent and about 20 newly diagnosed Graves' disease patients. Persistent Graves' disease patients in the clinical cohort had taken antithyroid drugs for about 10.3 years on average. The study took place in China and was registered as a clinical trial. Persistent Graves' disease patients were compared with newly diagnosed Graves' disease patients by peripheral blood TCR sequencing and RNA sequencing. Overall study results and their limits: The authors noted that the small sample size was a limitation that may lower accuracy. Sequencing and analysis were restricted to the TCR beta chain. TRBV28, TRBJ1-2 and TRBJ2-5 were preferentially used in persistent disease, while TRBV20-1 and TRBJ2-1 were favored in newly diagnosed disease. A larger number of public clonotypes was shared among persistent patients (under 3,000) than among newly diagnosed patients (over 850). Compared with newly diagnosed patients, patients with persistent Graves' disease had lower TCR Shannon entropy and fewer highly expanded clones, which suggests clonal expansion. Because the primary lesion, thyroid tissue, could not be accessed, the study looked at peripheral blood alone.

Library creation used multiplex PCR. Sequencing used an Illumina HiSeq 4000. To build TCR beta libraries, CDR3 regions were amplified by Arm-PCR using iRepertoire HTBI primers. Before sequencing, the PCR products went through gel purification. In the original analysis: Gene usage analysis of CDR3 amino acid clonotypes relied on the roughly 60 TRBV and around 14 TRBJ segments identified across samples. COPE and FqMerger were used to merge filtered high-quality paired reads into contigs. Contigs were aligned with BLAST to IMGT TRBV, TRBD and TRBJ reference genes, and CDR3 was defined per IMGT. Highly expanded clones were defined as clonotypes with a frequency above 0.1%. Repertoire diversity was measured by Shannon entropy, and V-J evenness by the Gini coefficient. A clonotype found in more than one individual was treated as public. TCRdb reworked the public reads: Q25 trimming with fastp, MiXCR clone assembly, productive beta chains retained. Records with the same CDR3 protein are collapsed into one entry carrying the most frequent genes and DNA. These V and J calls derive from TCRdb rather than the authors' analysis. This sample comprises a few hundred thousand distinct CDR3 sequences, approximately 23% of them detected only once. Clones ranked in the top ten supply 25% to 30% of the sample.

The receptor's source is a woman aged 40 to 50 with Graves disease. Donor details come from another sample of the same person, matched by shared clones. Sequenced here: peripheral blood mononuclear cells (PBMCs), sampled when the disease was refractory, from a patient treated with antithyroid drugs. This chain is built from TRBV7-9 and TRBJ2-4; 9 bases in between match TRBD2. The sequenced DNA: TGTGCCAGCAGCTTACTAGCGGGGCTTGTTCAGTACTTC. Its protein is CASSLLAGLVQYF.